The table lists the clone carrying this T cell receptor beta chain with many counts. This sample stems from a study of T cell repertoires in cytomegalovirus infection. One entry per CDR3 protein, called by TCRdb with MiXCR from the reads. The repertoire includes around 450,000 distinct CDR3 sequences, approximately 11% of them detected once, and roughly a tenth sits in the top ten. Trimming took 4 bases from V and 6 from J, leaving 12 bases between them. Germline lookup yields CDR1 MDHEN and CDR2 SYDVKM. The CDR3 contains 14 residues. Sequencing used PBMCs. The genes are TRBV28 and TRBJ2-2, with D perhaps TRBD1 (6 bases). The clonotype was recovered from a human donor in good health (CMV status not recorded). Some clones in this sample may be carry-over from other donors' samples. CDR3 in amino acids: CASSWGHRAGELFF. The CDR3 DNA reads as TGTGCCAGCAGTTGGGGGCACAGGGCCGGGGAGCTGTTTTTT.